This is a list of T cell receptor beta chains from one sample in a study of Ad26.COV2.S vaccination and SARS-CoV-2 variants. TCRdb's table, derived via immunoSEQ multiplex PCR, lists solely in-frame clones and lacks some. The table has fewer than 500,000 clones, about 90% seen once. Specimen: peripheral blood, collected in a trial of Ad26.COV2.S vaccine versus placebo. The receptors were gathered from a person aged 18-65 years who received the Ad26.COV2.S COVID-19 vaccine or a placebo. Both conserved end residues are trimmed from each CDR3.

V gene,J gene,CDR3 protein
TRBV5-4,TRBJ1-3,ASSLGGSGNTIY
TRBV7-9,TRBJ2-1,ASSWNNEQF
TRBV4-3,TRBJ2-3,ASSQDHTRRGDTQY
TRBV19,TRBJ2-4,ASSNLRSLAKNIQY
TRBV7-3,TRBJ1-2,ASSLQQSRGGPHYGYT
TRBV7-2,TRBJ1-6,ASSLSLRGNSPLH
TRBV4-2,TRBJ2-7,ASSQERSGLTYEQY
TRBV6-5,TRBJ1-2,ASRTALWYGYT
TRBV28,TRBJ2-3,ASRSSGAGTDTQY
TRBV3-1/TRBV3-2,TRBJ2-7,ASSQAQGPVSHEQY
TRBV4-1,TRBJ2-7,ASSQPGTRPHEQY
TRBV5-1,TRBJ2-5,ASSLVGGAQETQY
TRBV3-1/TRBV3-2,TRBJ2-7,ASSQDSVLLSYEQY
TRBV4-3,TRBJ2-7,ASSVVSTSYEQY
TRBV28,TRBJ1-1,ASSPSLGGGTEAF
TRBV16,TRBJ2-1,ASSRSNRGNEQF
TRBV9,TRBJ2-5,ASSVGRGGGRFYQETQY
TRBV9,TRBJ1-1,ASSAGDQGNTEAF
TRBV3-1/TRBV3-2,TRBJ2-7,ASSQGSTYEQY
TRBV10-3,TRBJ2-3,AISEMRGADTQY
TRBV14,TRBJ1-1,ASSPQRGGHTEAF
TRBV10-3,TRBJ2-1,AIRTGTSDYNEQF
TRBV15,TRBJ2-3,ATSREGSSSTDTQY
TRBV24-1,TRBJ2-2,ATSDATSGSPNTGELF
TRBV5-1,TRBJ2-7,ASSLQGLDEQY
TRBV6-1,TRBJ1-2,ASSDWRGLYLSGGYT
TRBV24-1,TRBJ1-5,ATSDLGSTQPQH
TRBV3-1/TRBV3-2,TRBJ2-5,ASSQETQY
TRBV4-1,TRBJ1-2,ASSHKDGQYGYT
TRBV3-1/TRBV3-2,TRBJ1-3,ASSHARPSGNTIY
TRBV19,TRBJ1-3,ASSNPGRLSGNTIY
TRBV2,TRBJ2-7,ASSDSGTTYEQY
TRBV15,TRBJ2-1,ATSREGEADEQF
TRBV20-1,TRBJ1-5,SASVGREPRQPQH
TRBV11-3,TRBJ2-3,ASSSGQVTDTQY
TRBV6-2/TRBV6-3,TRBJ2-1,ASSYRPFGEQF
TRBV7-9,TRBJ2-1,ASSLAVEQF
TRBV3-1/TRBV3-2,TRBJ2-7,ASSQGLAGTSEQY
TRBV7-9,TRBJ1-5,ASSLVMTGIGDQPQH
TRBV10-3,TRBJ2-2,AISIQGAGELF
TRBV30,TRBJ2-7,AWSPTDRYSYEQY
TRBV7-9,TRBJ2-1,ASSPGALAGNYNEQF
TRBV4-3,TRBJ2-2,ASSQATLLGELF
TRBV5-6,TRBJ1-4,ASSSGQGWEKLF
TRBV9,TRBJ2-2,ASSGRVADANTGELF
TRBV18,TRBJ1-3,ASSTGTTGNTIY
TRBV5-4,TRBJ2-3,ASSRDKFTDTQY
TRBV2,TRBJ1-1,ASRSAMDRVRNTEAF
TRBV6-5,TRBJ2-2,ASSYSLQAPGELF
TRBV29-1,TRBJ2-5,SIPGLGAETQY
TRBV28,TRBJ2-7,ASSPRDSIYEQY
TRBV5-4,TRBJ2-3,ASSSGLGPDTQY
TRBV9,TRBJ2-7,ASSAGPGLAFLYEQY
TRBV4-2,TRBJ2-7,ASSQGLGRGSYEQY
TRBV7-2,TRBJ1-6,ASSLAGGGSPLH
TRBV9,TRBJ2-1,ASSANPGLAGAYNEQF
TRBV7-2,TRBJ2-7,ASSPTGGGSYYEQY
TRBV4-3,TRBJ2-3,ASSFGLAGGATDTQY
TRBV4-2,TRBJ2-1,ASSQEGARDNEQF
TRBV3-1/TRBV3-2,TRBJ1-2,ASSQTPYLDTYGYT